A single sample is the source of the 24 T cell receptor beta chains below, sequenced in a study of OX40 agonist ivuxolimab in advanced cancers. Some clones are missing from TCRdb's copy, which holds only in-frame ones; the method was immunoSEQ multiplex PCR. The table includes fewer than 20,000 clones, 80% to 95% detected once. Sequencing was performed on CD4+ or CD8+ T cells sorted from blood, taken in a trial of the OX40 agonist ivuxolimab. The origin of the receptors is an adult with an advanced solid tumor such as melanoma, head and neck, liver or kidney cancer.

This chain connects TRBV11-2 to TRBJ1-1, with 8 bases aligning to TRBD1. CDR3 length: 13 amino acids. Looked up from germline, CDR1 is SGHAT and CDR2 is FQNNGV. The trim removed 4 bases at V and 11 bases at J, leaving 9 bases unmatched. In DNA, the CDR3 is TGTGCCAGCAGCTCATCCCACGACAGGGGTGCTTTCTTT. Translating it yields CASSSSHDRGAFF.

This chain connects TRBV6-5 to TRBJ1-3; weak D call: TRBD1 (6 bases). Deletions cut 8 bases from V and 1 base from J, with 15 bases between. CDR1 and CDR2 from the germline V gene are MNHEY and SVGAGI. CDR3 size: 15 residues. CDR3: CASYPGGRSGNTIYF. CDR3 DNA sequence: TGTGCCAGCTATCCCGGGGGGCGATCTGGAAACACCATATATTTT.

The genes are TRBV21-1 and TRBJ1-2. TRBV21-1 is described as a pseudogene. This CDR3 is 15 amino acids long. DNA of the CDR3: TGTGCCACCGAACCCAGGGACCGACTTAACTATGGCTACACCTTC. It translates to CATEPRDRLNYGYTF.

This clone appeared once. The chain is built from TRBV4-1 and TRBJ2-7; D possibly matches TRBD1 or TRBD2 (5 bases each). V shed 5 bases and J shed 2 bases, with 13 bases lying between them. Germline CDR1 reads MGHRA; CDR2 reads YSYEKL. The CDR3 extends over 14 amino acids. The CDR3: CASSYDEGPYEQYF. CDR3 DNA: TGCGCCAGCAGCTACGATGAGGGGCCCTACGAGCAGTACTTC.

The DNA of the CDR3 is TGCGCCAGCAGCCAGGAGCGGACTAGAGTGACCGGGGAGCTGTTTTTT. Translation: CASSQERTRVTGELFF. The V call is TRBV4-1, the J call TRBJ2-2, with 7 bases fitting TRBD2. The CDR3 contains 16 residues. Germline V lookup: CDR1 MGHRA, CDR2 YSYEKL. Trimming removed 3 bases from V and 5 bases from J; junction bases left unmatched: 9.

This clone was seen once. This sequence joins TRBV10-3 and TRBJ2-5; TRBD2 matches at 9 bases. Germline CDR1 ENHRY, CDR2 SYGVKD. There are 17 residues in the CDR3. The ends lost 0 bases at V and 5 bases at J; junction bases unmatched: 10. CDR3 in amino acids: CAISESGSLAGTETQYF. CDR3 DNA sequence: TGTGCCATCAGTGAGTCGGGGAGCCTAGCGGGAACGGAGACCCAGTACTTC.

The chain links TRBV5-8 to TRBJ2-7; unclear D gene. Trimming stripped 3 bases from V and 3 bases from J, with 13 bases between. The CDR3 spans 14 residues. Germline CDR1 is SGHTS and CDR2 is YDEGEE. CDR3 coding DNA: TGTGCCAGCAGCTATCAGGAATCTTTCTACGAGCAGTACTTC. Translating gives CASSYQESFYEQYF.

The chain is built from TRBV15 and TRBJ1-1; no firm D call. With 1 base removed from V and 6 bases from J, the gap between germline ends came to 15 bases. The germline V gene encodes CDR1 LNHNV and CDR2 YYDKDF (reference sequence). CDR3 length: 15 amino acids. Written as DNA, the CDR3 is TGTGCCACCAGCAGAGTTGGTAGGGCAAACTCTGAAGCTTTCTTT. This translates into CATSRVGRANSEAFF.

This clone was counted only a few times. The chain carries TRBV6-6 and TRBJ2-3; D uncertain. CDR1 MNHNY and CDR2 SVGAGI come from the germline V gene (reference sequence). The CDR3 is 13 amino acids. The V gene lost 6 bases and the J gene lost 6 bases, with 13 bases spanning the gap. This chain's CDR3 is CASSPTSSDTQYF. The CDR3 DNA sequence: TGTGCCAGCAGCCCAACCTCGTCCGATACGCAGTATTTT.

This clone appeared a single time. V gene TRBV15 combines with J gene TRBJ1-5, with D perhaps TRBD1 (5 bases). The germline CDR1 and CDR2 sequences are LNHNV and YYDKDF (reference sequence). Trimming left V 4 bases short and J 0 bases short, with 13 bases between. This CDR3 spans 16 amino acids. Written as DNA, the CDR3 is TGTGCCACCAGCACTGACAGTTTTTATAGCAATCAGCCCCAGCATTTT. This encodes CATSTDSFYSNQPQHF. The complete variable domain, with remaining parts taken from reference TRBV15 and TRBJ1-5, reads DAMVIQNPRYQVTQFGKPVTLSCSQTLNHNVMYWYQQKSSQAPKLLFHYYDKDFNNEADTPDNFQSRRPNTSFCFLDIRSPGLGDTAMYLCATSTDSFYSNQPQHFGDGTRLSIL.

CDR3 region: CASSEARLNTEAFF. CDR3 in DNA: TGTGCCAGCAGTGAAGCTCGACTTAACACTGAAGCTTTCTTT. The J gene is TRBJ1-1, the V gene TRBV6-1; D gene uncertain. Per germline, CDR1 MNHNS and CDR2 SASEGT. CDR3 length: 14 residues. V was trimmed by 0 bases and J by 2 bases, leaving 7 bases between them.

The chain joins TRBV7-8 to TRBJ2-5; 12 bases are shared with TRBD2. The CDR3 covers 15 residues. Germline values: CDR1 SGHVS, CDR2 FQNEAQ. V lost 3 bases to trimming and J lost 5 bases; unmatched junction nucleotides: 4. The CDR3 DNA sequence: TGTGCCAGCAGCTTCCTAGCGGGAGGGGGGGAGACCCAGTACTTC. Translation: CASSFLAGGGETQYF. The full variable domain, completed using reference TRBV7-8 and TRBJ2-5, is GAGVSQSPRYKVAKRGQDVALRCDPISGHVSLFWYQQALGQGPEFLTYFQNEAQLDKSGLPSDRFFAERPEGSVSTLKIQRTQQEDSAVYLCASSFLAGGGETQYFGPGTRLLVL.

This chain joins TRBV14 and TRBJ2-7, with 9 bases that match TRBD1. From germline, CDR1 is SGHDN and CDR2 FVKESK. The CDR3 has 14 residues. With 4 bases clipped from V and 2 bases from J, the junction kept 3 bases outside the gene matches. CDR3 loop: CASSRTGETYEQYF. CDR3 DNA: TGTGCCAGCAGCCGGACAGGGGAAACCTACGAGCAGTACTTC.

On this clone itself: Germline is not matched at one junction end, which may reflect a read error. The CDR3 coding sequence is TGTACCAGCAGTGAAGTAGCGGGAGGGTATGGGTACGAGCAGTACTTC. This gives the protein CTSSEVAGGYGYEQYF. The V gene is TRBV6-1, the J gene TRBJ2-7, with 11 nucleotides matching TRBD2. The V gene's germline CDR1 is MNHNS and CDR2 SASEGT. The CDR3 is made up of 16 amino acids.

This clone was seen only a few times. The chain links TRBV7-9 to TRBJ2-3; D not resolved. Trimming shortened V by 3 bases and J by 0 bases, and 16 bases separated the two germline ends. Per the germline V gene, CDR1 is SEHNR and CDR2 is FQNEAQ (reference sequence). The CDR3 length is 17 residues. CDR3 amino acids: CASSFLPISSSTDTQYF. The CDR3 coding sequence is TGTGCCAGCAGCTTTCTTCCTATCTCATCTAGCACAGATACGCAGTATTTT.

V is TRBV30 and J is TRBJ2-2; D remains unclear. The CDR3 sequence is 14 residues long. V dropped 0 bases and J dropped 7 bases, with 12 bases sitting between them. Germline loops: CDR1 GTSNPN, CDR2 SVGIG (reference sequence). The CDR3 protein is CAWSVTSRVGELFF. CDR3 coding DNA: TGTGCCTGGAGTGTCACCAGTCGGGTCGGGGAGCTGTTTTTT.

The rearrangement links TRBV6-5 to TRBJ1-1, with D perhaps TRBD1 (6 bases). Between the trimmed V and J ends, which lost 4 bases and 7 bases, there was a span of 13 bases. The CDR3 has 13 amino acids. In germline, CDR1 is MNHEY, CDR2 SVGAGI. The CDR3 sequence is CASSSSGQIEAFF. The CDR3, as DNA: TGTGCCAGCAGTTCCTCGGGACAAATTGAAGCTTTCTTT.

The chain employs TRBV21-1 and TRBJ1-3. TRBV21-1 constitutes a pseudogene. The CDR3 consists of 14 residues. Written as DNA, the CDR3 is TGTGCCAGCAGGAACCGGGACGGTGGAAACACCATATATTTT. Its protein product is CASRNRDGGNTIYF.

This sequence joins TRBV11-1 and TRBJ1-4, with TRBD1 as a possible D gene (5 bases). Germline V lookup: CDR1 SGHAT, CDR2 FQDESV (reference sequence). With 5 bases removed from V and 3 bases from J, the gap between germline ends came to 16 bases. The CDR3 is 16 residues long. CDR3 coding DNA: TGTGCCAGCAGCGATCAAAGGGGTTTGTCTAATGAAAAACTGTTTTTT. It is translated as CASSDQRGLSNEKLFF. The variable domain in full, with the rest retrieved from reference TRBV11-1 and TRBJ1-4, is EAEVAQSPRYKITEKSQAVAFWCDPISGHATLYWYRQILGQGPELLVQFQDESVVDDSQLPKDRFSAERLKGVDSTLKIQPAELGDSAMYLCASSDQRGLSNEKLFFGSGTQLSVL.

The gene calls are TRBV19 and TRBJ2-7; 9 nucleotides align to TRBD1. Germline V CDR1 and CDR2: LNHDA, SQIVND (reference sequence). Germline trimming cut 5 bases from V and 3 bases from J; bases unmatched to any gene: 5. This CDR3 has 14 amino acids. The CDR3 DNA follows: TGTGCCAGTAGTCCAACGACAGGGGGCTACGAGCAGTACTTC. This gives the protein CASSPTTGGYEQYF. Using reference TRBV19 and TRBJ2-7 for the parts outside the CDR3, the full variable domain is DGGITQSPKYLFRKEGQNVTLSCEQNLNHDAMYWYRQDPGQGLRLIYYSQIVNDFQKGDIAEGYSVSREKKESFPLTVTSAQKNPTAFYLCASSPTTGGYEQYFGPGTRLTVT.

This clone was seen a single time. The chain joins TRBV7-9 to TRBJ2-7, with a weak D call TRBD1 (6 bases). CDR3 length: 11 residues. CDR1 is SEHNR and CDR2 is FQNEAQ in the germline V gene (reference sequence). The ends were cut back, 6 bases at V and 3 bases at J, with 6 bases in the middle. CDR3 sequence reads: CASRGGYEQYF. The DNA for the CDR3 is TGTGCCAGCAGAGGGGGCTACGAGCAGTACTTC.

The chain couples TRBV15 to TRBJ2-3; 14 nucleotides align to TRBD2. V shed 0 bases, J shed 1 base, and the junction held 12 bases outside the gene matches. The germline CDR1 and CDR2 sequences are LNHNV and YYDKDF (reference sequence). The CDR3 contains 21 residues. CDR3 residues: CATSRDWAGTSGSSGTDTQYF. DNA for the CDR3: TGTGCCACCAGCAGAGACTGGGCGGGGACTAGCGGGAGTTCGGGCACAGATACGCAGTATTTT.

J is TRBJ2-7 and V is TRBV27; no firm D call. The germline CDR1 and CDR2 sequences are MNHEY and SMNVEV (reference sequence). CDR3 length: 13 amino acids. Trimming cost V 4 bases and J 3 bases, with 10 bases left between them. CDR3 amino acids: CASSSTGNYEQYF. CDR3 bases: TGTGCCAGCAGTTCTACCGGAAACTACGAGCAGTACTTC.

The chain recombines TRBV5-1 with TRBJ2-7; D gene unclear. This CDR3 has 12 residues. From germline, CDR1 is SGHRS and CDR2 YFSETQ. V shed 1 base and J shed 2 bases, with 4 bases lying between them. CDR3 region: CASSLTPYEQYF. CDR3 nucleotide sequence: TGCGCCAGCAGCTTGACTCCCTACGAGCAGTACTTC. Full variable domain (missing parts from reference TRBV5-1 and TRBJ2-7): KAGVTQTPRYLIKTRGQQVTLSCSPISGHRSVSWYQQTPGQGLQFLFEYFSETQRNKGNFPGRFSGRQFSNSRSEMNVSTLELGDSALYLCASSLTPYEQYFGPGTRLTVT.